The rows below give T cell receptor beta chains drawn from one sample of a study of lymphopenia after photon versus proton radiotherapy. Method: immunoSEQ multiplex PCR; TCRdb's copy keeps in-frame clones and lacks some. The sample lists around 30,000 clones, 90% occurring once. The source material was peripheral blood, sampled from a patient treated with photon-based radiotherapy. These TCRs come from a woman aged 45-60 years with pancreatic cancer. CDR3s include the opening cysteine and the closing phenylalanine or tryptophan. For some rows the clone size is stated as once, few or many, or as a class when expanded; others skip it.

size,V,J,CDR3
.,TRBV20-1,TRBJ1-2,CSANDRVGYTF
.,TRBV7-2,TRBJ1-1,CASSSYDRVGGAFF
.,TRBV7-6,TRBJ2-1,CASSASNEQFF
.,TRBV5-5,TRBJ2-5,CASSFRRDKTQYF
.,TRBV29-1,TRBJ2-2,CSVANVGSITGELFF
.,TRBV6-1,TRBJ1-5,CASSEIAGNQPQHF
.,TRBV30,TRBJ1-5,CAWSDRANQPQHF
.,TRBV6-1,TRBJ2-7,CASSEVRASGNYEQYF
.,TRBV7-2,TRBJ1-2,CASSRTGNYGYTF
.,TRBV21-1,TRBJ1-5,CASSKGCSHLLRNQPQHF
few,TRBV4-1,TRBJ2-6,CASSQDRDSGANVLTF
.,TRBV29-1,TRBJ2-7,CSVRSPVSYEQYF
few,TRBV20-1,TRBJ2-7,CSSDRGGEQYF
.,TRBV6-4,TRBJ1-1,CASSWVTGSTEAFF
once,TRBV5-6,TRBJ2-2,CASSFRTSGNTGELFF
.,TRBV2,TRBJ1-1,CASSEAAPAANTEAFF
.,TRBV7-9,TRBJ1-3,CASSSPDSIRNTIYF
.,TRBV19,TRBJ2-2,CASSPTIGGELFF
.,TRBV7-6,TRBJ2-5,CASSLGTGGETQYF
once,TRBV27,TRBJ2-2,CASSWAGGTGELFF
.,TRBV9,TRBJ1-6,CASSFLGNNSPLHF
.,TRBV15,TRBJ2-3,CATRAGAGPTDTQYF
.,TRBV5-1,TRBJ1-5,CASSLRGDYNQPQHF
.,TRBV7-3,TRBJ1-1,CASSAQKNTEAFF
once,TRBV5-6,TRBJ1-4,CASSGTGGGRWKLFF
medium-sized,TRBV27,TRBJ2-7,CASSLNPDGYEQYF
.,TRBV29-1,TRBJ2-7,CSGGTGGGDEQYF
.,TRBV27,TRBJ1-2,CASSLRDDTLYGYTF
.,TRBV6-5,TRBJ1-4,CASSLYRGANEKLFF
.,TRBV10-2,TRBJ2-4,CASSENAGGKNIQYF
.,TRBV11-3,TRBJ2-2,CASSLIRGNTGELFF
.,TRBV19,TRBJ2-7,CASSTRSPGTLTGAYEQYF
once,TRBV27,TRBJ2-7,CASSLSRGEYEQYF
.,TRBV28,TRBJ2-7,CASRDFYEQYF
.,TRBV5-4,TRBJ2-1,CASQLKGQGYNEQFF
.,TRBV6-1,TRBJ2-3,CASMTSWNTDTQYF
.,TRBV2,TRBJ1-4,CASIGQSEKLFF
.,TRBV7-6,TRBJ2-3,CASSLDVGTDTQYF
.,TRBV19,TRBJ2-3,CASSHTGTDTQYF
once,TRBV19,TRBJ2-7,CASSRGGREQYF
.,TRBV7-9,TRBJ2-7,CASSSPGTPDEQYF
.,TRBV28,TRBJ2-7,CASTSGGGVPYEQYF
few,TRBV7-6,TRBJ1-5,CASSLRQNDQPQHF